The 11 T cell receptor beta chains below come from one sample, sequenced in a study of blood T cell repertoires in COVID-19. The assay was immunoSEQ multiplex PCR, and TCRdb's table has in-frame clones only and misses some. The sample lists tens of thousands of clones, about 90% seen once, with over 10% in the top ten. Source material: peripheral blood. Receptors originate from an elderly man with acute or convalescent COVID-19.

The chain uses TRBV3-1 (or the pseudogene TRBV3-2) and TRBJ2-1; D is unclear. V was shortened by 1 base and J by 8 bases, with 18 bases between the two germline ends. CDR1 is LGHDT, CDR2 YNNKEL, per germline (reference sequence). This CDR3 is built from 16 residues. CDR3 sequence reads: CASSQGISGAVHEQFF. CDR3 nucleotides: TGTGCCAGCAGCCAAGGCATCTCAGGTGCCGTCCATGAGCAGTTCTTC.

The CDR3 DNA reads TGTGCCAGTACCCCGACAGGGGGCGGTGAAAAACTGTTTTTT. Translation gives CASTPTGGGEKLFF. The chain recombines TRBV19 with TRBJ1-4; 10 bases fit TRBD1. The CDR3 covers 14 residues. The germline V gene encodes CDR1 LNHDA and CDR2 SQIVND (reference sequence). The V gene end was trimmed by 7 bases and the J gene end by 7 bases; junction bases not matched to a gene: 6.

Regarding this clone: The same CDR3 is also encoded by other DNA sequences in this sample. The chain recombines TRBV12-3 or TRBV12-4 with TRBJ1-5; D unclear. The V and J ends lost 2 bases and 4 bases respectively, with 6 bases between them. The CDR3 has 13 residues. DNA for the CDR3: TGTGCCAGCAGTTTAAACAGAAATCAGCCCCAGCATTTT. Translating it yields CASSLNRNQPQHF.

This clone was seen a handful of times. This rearrangement joins TRBV19 to TRBJ1-5; the D gene is possibly TRBD1 (5 bases). The CDR3 covers 15 residues. The V gene lost 4 bases and the J gene lost 5 bases, with 15 bases spanning the gap. CDR1 is LNHDA and CDR2 is SQIVND in the germline V gene (reference sequence). This CDR3 reads CASSTIRQIYQPQHF. Written as DNA, the CDR3 is TGTGCCAGTAGTACGATAAGACAGATATATCAGCCCCAGCATTTT.

This chain uses TRBV29-1 with TRBJ1-1; 8 bases match TRBD1. V shed 0 bases and J 4 bases; nucleotides not matched to a gene: 4. The CDR3 runs 14 residues. Looked up from germline, CDR1 is SQVTM and CDR2 is ANQGSEA. CDR3 in DNA: TGCAGCGTTGAAGAAACAGGGGGATCCACTGAAGCTTTCTTT. Translation gives CSVEETGGSTEAFF.

CDR3 in DNA: TGTGCCAGCAGCGAGACTAGTTACACCGGGGAGCTGTTTTTT. Translated: CASSETSYTGELFF. This chain links TRBV9 with TRBJ2-2, with a possible D match to TRBD2 (6 bases). The V gene's germline CDR1 is SGDLS and CDR2 YYNGEE. The germline V and J ends were trimmed by 3 bases and 3 bases, with 9 bases remaining between them. The CDR3 has 14 residues.

CDR3 nucleotides: TGTGCCAGCAGTACCAAAACAGGGGCGGACGTTGAAAAACTGTTTTTT. Its translation: CASSTKTGADVEKLFF. This rearrangement joins TRBV5-4 to TRBJ1-4; 7 bases line up with TRBD1. From germline, CDR1 is SGHNT and CDR2 YYREEE (reference sequence). Unmatched junction bases numbered 14, after V lost 5 bases and J lost 7 bases. This CDR3 spans 16 amino acids.

This chain joins TRBV10-3 and TRBJ1-1, with TRBD1 identical over 7 bases. The CDR3 sequence is 12 residues long. The germline gives CDR1 ENHRY, CDR2 SYGVKD. Trimming at V came to 0 bases and at J to 10 bases, leaving 2 bases not matched to a gene. The CDR3 is CAISESQGGAFF. DNA of the CDR3: TGTGCCATCAGTGAGTCGCAGGGGGGAGCTTTCTTT.

This clone was found a few times. Written as DNA, the CDR3 is TGTGCCAGTAGTAGCCGGACAGGCAATGAAAAACTGTTTTTT. Protein: CASSSRTGNEKLFF. The rearrangement joins TRBV19 to TRBJ1-4, with 7 bases lining up with TRBD1. There are 14 residues in the CDR3. Trimming at V came to 4 bases and at J to 5 bases, leaving 4 bases not matched to a gene. Germline CDR1 reads LNHDA; CDR2 reads SQIVND (reference sequence). The full variable domain, in which reference TRBV19 and TRBJ1-4 provide the parts outside the CDR3, is DGGITQSPKYLFRKEGQNVTLSCEQNLNHDAMYWYRQDPGQGLRLIYYSQIVNDFQKGDIAEGYSVSREKKESFPLTVTSAQKNPTAFYLCASSSRTGNEKLFFGSGTQLSVL.

This chain links TRBV28 with TRBJ2-1, with TRBD1 identical over 9 bases. Germline V gene sequence: CDR1 MDHEN, CDR2 SYDVKM. The CDR3 is 17 amino acids. The V segment lost 4 bases and the J segment 7 bases; nucleotides outside the gene matches: 14. The CDR3 sequence is CASSSSRRGQGVNEQFF. Written as DNA, the CDR3 is TGTGCCAGCAGTTCCTCCAGGCGGGGACAGGGAGTGAATGAGCAGTTCTTC.

In this sample, this clone turned up a few times. The genes are TRBV2 and TRBJ1-1, with a tentative D call TRBD1 (5 bases). The CDR3 loop spans 14 amino acids. With 4 bases removed from V and 1 base from J, the gap between germline ends came to 10 bases. The germline V gene encodes CDR1 SNHLY and CDR2 FYNNEI. The CDR3 is CASSVNRRNTEAFF. The CDR3 nucleotides are TGTGCCAGCAGTGTTAACAGGAGGAACACTGAAGCTTTCTTT.